One sample yielded the 13 T cell receptor beta chains listed below, sequenced in a study of blood T cell repertoires in COVID-19. Sequenced by immunoSEQ multiplex PCR; TCRdb stores in-frame clones only, minus some. The sample carries 260,000 or so clones, around four fifths recorded once. Sequenced material: peripheral blood. These receptors came from an elderly man with acute or convalescent COVID-19.

The chain couples TRBV6-6 to TRBJ2-1, with 10 bases fitting TRBD2. CDR1 and CDR2 (germline): MNHNY, SVGAGI (reference sequence). This CDR3 contains 17 residues. Germline trimming cut 5 bases from V and 4 bases from J; bases unmatched to any gene: 11. CDR3 protein: CASSPDPGTSAYNEQFF. The CDR3, as DNA: TGTGCCAGCAGTCCGGACCCCGGGACTAGCGCGTACAATGAGCAGTTCTTC.

This clone was seen a handful of times. The chain links TRBV21-1 to TRBJ2-4; the table's D call, TRBD1, was not checked against the DNA. TRBV21-1 is a pseudogene locus. CDR3 length equals 15 residues. In DNA form, the CDR3 reads TGTGCCAGCAGCAAAGGGGGACAATGGAATTGCATTCAGTACTTC. As protein: CASSKGGQWNCIQYF.

The chain is built from TRBV19 and TRBJ2-5, with 10 bases aligning to TRBD2. The V gene's germline CDR1 is LNHDA and CDR2 SQIVND (reference sequence). V shed 1 base, J shed 2 bases, and the junction held 10 bases outside the gene matches. The CDR3 consists of 18 residues. The CDR3 sequence is CASSIAPSGGAGQETQYF. CDR3 sequence (DNA): TGTGCCAGTAGTATAGCTCCGAGCGGGGGGGCGGGACAAGAGACCCAGTACTTC. The whole variable domain, filled in from reference TRBV19 and TRBJ2-5, reads DGGITQSPKYLFRKEGQNVTLSCEQNLNHDAMYWYRQDPGQGLRLIYYSQIVNDFQKGDIAEGYSVSREKKESFPLTVTSAQKNPTAFYLCASSIAPSGGAGQETQYFGPGTRLLVL.

V gene TRBV6-5 combines with J gene TRBJ2-5; 7 bases align to TRBD2. CDR1 and CDR2 from the germline V gene are MNHEY and SVGAGI. V dropped 8 bases and J dropped 4; count of bases not matched to a gene: 10. The CDR3 extends over 14 amino acids. As DNA, the CDR3 is TGTGCCAGCGGGGTTGCGGGAGTGGGAGAGACCCAGTACTTC. Its protein product is CASGVAGVGETQYF.

The chain recombines TRBV5-4 with TRBJ2-7; 8 nucleotides match TRBD1. The CDR3 has 16 amino acids. J lost 2 bases, V lost 2 bases, and 9 bases had no gene match. CDR1 and CDR2 (germline): SGHNT, YYREEE (reference sequence). The CDR3: CASSFLTGDRPYEQYF. The CDR3 DNA reads as TGTGCCAGCAGCTTCCTAACCGGGGACAGGCCCTACGAGCAGTACTTC.

The genes are TRBV10-3 and TRBJ2-1; 9 bases are a match to TRBD1. Germline CDR1 is ENHRY and CDR2 is SYGVKD. With V trimmed by 6 bases and J by 7 bases, 10 bases remained unmatched. The CDR3 is made up of 15 amino acids. The CDR3, as DNA: TGTGCCATCAGCCCCCGGGACAGGGATTCTAATGAGCAGTTCTTC. Translated: CAISPRDRDSNEQFF.

The chain combines TRBV2 with TRBJ1-1, with 11 nucleotides matching TRBD1. After removal of 7 bases from V and 3 bases from J, the junction contained 4 bases not matched to a gene. CDR1 and CDR2 (germline): SNHLY, FYNNEI. The CDR3 extends over 14 amino acids. The CDR3 sequence is CASTRTGGYTEAFF. DNA of the CDR3: TGTGCCAGCACCAGGACAGGGGGCTACACTGAAGCTTTCTTT. The full variable domain, with the rest looked up from reference TRBV2 and TRBJ1-1, is EPEVTQTPSHQVTQMGQEVILRCVPISNHLYFYWYRQILGQKVEFLVSFYNNEISEKSEIFDDQFSVERPDGSNFTLKIRSTKLEDSAMYFCASTRTGGYTEAFFGQGTRLTVV.

This clone was seen only once. Within the sample, other DNA sequences also encode this same CDR3. The chain uses TRBV5-1 and TRBJ2-3; perhaps TRBD2 as D (5 bases). This CDR3 spans 13 amino acids. V shed 0 bases and J shed 5 bases, with 7 bases lying between them. Germline CDR1 reads SGHRS; CDR2 reads YFSETQ. CDR3 sequence (DNA): TGCGCCAGCAGCTTGGCCGGGGAAGATACGCAGTATTTT. It translates to CASSLAGEDTQYF. The full variable domain, rest sourced from reference TRBV5-1 and TRBJ2-3, is KAGVTQTPRYLIKTRGQQVTLSCSPISGHRSVSWYQQTPGQGLQFLFEYFSETQRNKGNFPGRFSGRQFSNSRSEMNVSTLELGDSALYLCASSLAGEDTQYFGPGTRLTVL.

This chain uses TRBV5-1 with TRBJ2-7, with TRBD1 identical over 9 bases. This CDR3 has 15 amino acids. V lost 1 base to trimming and J lost 6 bases; unmatched junction nucleotides: 8. Per the germline V gene, CDR1 is SGHRS and CDR2 is YFSETQ. As DNA, the CDR3 is TGCGCCAGCAGCTTGAAGGGGACAGGGTCCGCCGAGCAGTACTTC. Encoded protein: CASSLKGTGSAEQYF. The variable domain in full, completed from reference TRBV5-1 and TRBJ2-7, reads KAGVTQTPRYLIKTRGQQVTLSCSPISGHRSVSWYQQTPGQGLQFLFEYFSETQRNKGNFPGRFSGRQFSNSRSEMNVSTLELGDSALYLCASSLKGTGSAEQYFGPGTRLTVT.

This clone turned up a few times. The chain employs TRBV2 and TRBJ1-6; D gene unclear. Per the germline V gene, CDR1 is SNHLY and CDR2 is FYNNEI. Trimming pared 0 bases from V and 4 bases from J, leaving 10 bases between. This CDR3 comprises 16 residues. For the CDR3, the DNA is TGTGCCAGCAGTGAAGCGCGGAGGGTATATAATTCACCCCTCCACTTT. Its translation: CASSEARRVYNSPLHF.

This chain connects TRBV6-5 to TRBJ2-1; 9 bases line up with TRBD1. CDR3 size: 13 residues. Germline loops: CDR1 MNHEY, CDR2 SVGAGI. The V gene end was trimmed by 6 bases and the J gene end by 9 bases; junction bases not matched to a gene: 6. The DNA for the CDR3 is TGTGCCAGCAGAGGACAGGGGTGGATTGAGCAGTTCTTC. Translating it yields CASRGQGWIEQFF.

This sequence joins TRBV19 and TRBJ1-2; TRBD1 matches at 7 bases. After removal of 5 bases from V and 1 base from J, the junction contained 10 bases not matched to a gene. The germline CDR1 and CDR2 sequences are LNHDA and SQIVND (reference sequence). The CDR3 spans 16 residues. CDR3 in DNA: TGTGCCAGTAGTCCCTTGGACAGGCAGTATAACTATGGCTACACCTTC. Its protein product is CASSPLDRQYNYGYTF.

J is TRBJ2-7 and V is TRBV5-6; D might be TRBD1 (6 bases). V gave up 1 base and J gave up 6 bases, with 14 bases separating them. This CDR3 is built from 14 residues. Looked up from germline, CDR1 is SGHDT and CDR2 is YYEEEE. CDR3 sequence (DNA): TGTGCCAGCAGCTTGATTTCGGGGACATCCGAGCAGTACTTC. Amino acid sequence: CASSLISGTSEQYF.